The rows below give T cell receptor beta chains drawn from one sample of a study of cytomegalovirus exposure and HLA in healthy donors. Repertoires were generated with immunoSEQ multiplex PCR, while TCRdb's copy carries only in-frame clones and drops some. This sample's table has about 160,000 clones. Sample: PBMCs. These receptors came from a woman in her sixties in good health and CMV-seronegative. Both conserved end residues are part of each CDR3. Fields, in order: J gene, D gene, V gene, CDR3 protein. The D gene is left open where the match is weak.

j_call: TRBJ2-2
d_call: TRBD1
v_call: TRBV18
cdr3_aa: CASSRQGETGELFF

j_call: TRBJ2-7
d_call: .
v_call: TRBV11-2
cdr3_aa: CASSSLRYEQYF

j_call: TRBJ2-1
d_call: .
v_call: TRBV13
cdr3_aa: CASSSPPTGYNEQFF

j_call: TRBJ2-1
d_call: TRBD2
v_call: TRBV10-3
cdr3_aa: CAISPSSGSRNEQFF

j_call: TRBJ1-2
d_call: TRBD1
v_call: TRBV29-1
cdr3_aa: CSVEWAGGLNGYTF

j_call: TRBJ2-7
d_call: .
v_call: TRBV6-6
cdr3_aa: CASSTSAGYYEQYF

j_call: TRBJ1-1
d_call: TRBD1
v_call: TRBV5-6
cdr3_aa: CASSTATGTNTEAFF

j_call: TRBJ2-2
d_call: .
v_call: TRBV7-9
cdr3_aa: CASSLSTSHTGELFF

j_call: TRBJ1-1
d_call: .
v_call: TRBV9
cdr3_aa: CASSVGHNTEAFF

j_call: TRBJ2-7
d_call: TRBD2
v_call: TRBV7-8
cdr3_aa: CASSLVEISGTSYEQYF

j_call: TRBJ1-2
d_call: TRBD1
v_call: TRBV6-5
cdr3_aa: CASSYSGQGVNGYTF

j_call: TRBJ2-2
d_call: .
v_call: TRBV2
cdr3_aa: CASLVGVNTGELFF

j_call: TRBJ1-4
d_call: TRBD1
v_call: TRBV10-3
cdr3_aa: CAIRNTGDEKLFF

j_call: TRBJ2-5
d_call: .
v_call: TRBV13
cdr3_aa: CASSPPEKGHRGETQYF

j_call: TRBJ2-1
d_call: .
v_call: TRBV4-2
cdr3_aa: CASSQLTRDEQFF

j_call: TRBJ2-2
d_call: TRBD2
v_call: TRBV7-2
cdr3_aa: CASSPRLAGVTGELFF

j_call: TRBJ2-2
d_call: .
v_call: TRBV9
cdr3_aa: CASSVASPTNTGELFF